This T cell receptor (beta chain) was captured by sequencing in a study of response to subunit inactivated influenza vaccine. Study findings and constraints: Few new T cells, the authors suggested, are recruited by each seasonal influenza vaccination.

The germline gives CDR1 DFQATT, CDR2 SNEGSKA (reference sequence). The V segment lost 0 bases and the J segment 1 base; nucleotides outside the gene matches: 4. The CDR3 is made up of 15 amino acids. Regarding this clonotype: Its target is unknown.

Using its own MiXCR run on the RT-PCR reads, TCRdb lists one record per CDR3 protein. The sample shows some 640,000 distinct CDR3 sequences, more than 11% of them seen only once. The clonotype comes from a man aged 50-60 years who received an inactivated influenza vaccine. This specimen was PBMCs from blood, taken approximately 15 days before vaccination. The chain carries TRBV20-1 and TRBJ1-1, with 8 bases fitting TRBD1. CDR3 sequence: CSARDRGQANTEAFF. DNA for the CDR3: TGCAGTGCTAGAGATCGGGGACAGGCGAACACTGAAGCTTTCTTT.